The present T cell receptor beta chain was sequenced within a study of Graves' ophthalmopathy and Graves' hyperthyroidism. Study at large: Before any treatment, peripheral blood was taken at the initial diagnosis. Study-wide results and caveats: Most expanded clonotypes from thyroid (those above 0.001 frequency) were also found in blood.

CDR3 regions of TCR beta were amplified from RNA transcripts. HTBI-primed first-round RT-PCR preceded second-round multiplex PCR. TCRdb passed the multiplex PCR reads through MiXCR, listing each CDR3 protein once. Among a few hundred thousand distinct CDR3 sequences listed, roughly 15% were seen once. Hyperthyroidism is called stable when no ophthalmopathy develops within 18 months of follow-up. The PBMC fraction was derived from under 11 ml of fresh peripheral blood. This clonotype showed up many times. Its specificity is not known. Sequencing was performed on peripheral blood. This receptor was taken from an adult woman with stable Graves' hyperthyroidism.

The CDR3 is CSASGGRTEAFF. The CDR3 nucleotides are TGCAGTGCTAGCGGGGGGCGGACTGAAGCTTTCTTT. The chain links TRBV20-1 to TRBJ1-1, with D possibly TRBD1 on 6 matching bases. V was cut by 3 bases and J by 5 bases, with 10 bases left in between. Germline lookup yields CDR1 DFQATT and CDR2 SNEGSKA (reference sequence). This CDR3 region has 12 residues.